This T cell receptor beta chain appears in the sequencing data of a study of T-cell reconstitution after alpha-beta-depleted transplantation in children. This clonotype was seen at least ten times. This CDR3 contains 14 residues. The germline V gene has CDR1 SGHTA and CDR2 FQGNSA. Trimming removed 3 bases at V and 2 bases at J, with 8 bases between. The library targeted TCRbeta and was prepared with unique molecular identifiers. TCRdb re-called the PCR reads through MiXCR, storing one row per CDR3 protein. The data hold around 680,000 distinct CDR3 sequences, with approximately 17% observed a single time.

The source of this sequence is a human donor who donated a stem cell graft to a child with acute myeloid leukemia. The source material was PBMCs from the stem cell graft donor, sampled from the stem cell graft. The chain is built from TRBV7-2 and TRBJ2-1; D remains unclear. The CDR3 DNA sequence: TGTGCCAGCAGCTTGGGTGAAGCCTACAATGAGCAGTTCTTC. This translates into CASSLGEAYNEQFF.